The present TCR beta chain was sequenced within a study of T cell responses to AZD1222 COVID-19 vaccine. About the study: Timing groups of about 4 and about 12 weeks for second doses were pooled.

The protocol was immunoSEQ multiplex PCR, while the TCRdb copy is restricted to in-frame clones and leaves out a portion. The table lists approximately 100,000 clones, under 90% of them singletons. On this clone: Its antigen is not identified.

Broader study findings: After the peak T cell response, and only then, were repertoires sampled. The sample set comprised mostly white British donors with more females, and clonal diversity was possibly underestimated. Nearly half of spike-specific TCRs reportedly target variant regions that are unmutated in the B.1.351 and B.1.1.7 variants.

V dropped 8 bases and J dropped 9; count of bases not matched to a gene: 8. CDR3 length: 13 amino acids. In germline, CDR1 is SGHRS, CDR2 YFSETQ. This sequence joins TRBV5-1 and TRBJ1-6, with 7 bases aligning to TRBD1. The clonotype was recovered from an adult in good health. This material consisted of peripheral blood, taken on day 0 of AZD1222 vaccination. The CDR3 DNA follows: TGCGCCAGGCCCTCAGGGGGAGGTTCACCCCTCCACTTT. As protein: CARPSGGGSPLHF.